The 19 T cell receptor beta chains below come from one sample, sequenced in a study of cytomegalovirus exposure and HLA in healthy donors. Amplification used 60 Vbeta primers and 13 Jbeta primers. Measured with immunoSEQ multiplex PCR; TCRdb has only the in-frame clones, and not every one. The table has tens of thousands of clones, roughly 80% seen once. Sequences were obtained from PBMCs. These receptors all come from a woman in her thirties or forties in good health and CMV-seropositive.

This clone was found a few times. The gene calls are TRBV29-1 and TRBJ2-3; TRBD1 matches 10 bases. The germline V gene has CDR1 SQVTM and CDR2 ANQGSEA. This CDR3 has 14 amino acids. With 6 bases clipped from V and 2 bases from J, the junction kept 5 bases outside the gene matches. The CDR3 region has the DNA TGCAGCGTAGCCGGGACAGGGGCCACAGATACGCAGTATTTT. Encoded protein: CSVAGTGATDTQYF.

This clone is classed as medium-sized. This chain joins TRBV9 and TRBJ1-3, with unresolved D. The CDR3 length is 15 residues. V lost 0 bases to trimming and J lost 4 bases, with 11 bases between them. The germline V gene has CDR1 SGDLS and CDR2 YYNGEE. This CDR3 is CASSVAKSKGNTIYF. In nucleotides, the CDR3 is TGTGCCAGCAGCGTAGCTAAGTCCAAAGGAAACACCATATATTTT. Looking up the rest from reference TRBV9 and TRBJ1-3 gives the full variable domain: DSGVTQTPKHLITATGQRVTLRCSPRSGDLSVYWYQQSLDQGLQFLIQYYNGEERAKGNILERFSAQQFPDLHSELNLSSLELGDSALYFCASSVAKSKGNTIYFGEGSWLTVV.

This chain links TRBV5-1 with TRBJ1-1; D may be TRBD1 (6 bases). Looked up from germline, CDR1 is SGHRS and CDR2 is YFSETQ. With 7 bases removed from V and 1 base from J, the gap between germline ends came to 17 bases. This CDR3 region has 15 residues. DNA for the CDR3: TGCGCCAGCGCCCGTTTGGACAGCTCGAACACTGAAGCTTTCTTT. Its translation is CASARLDSSNTEAFF.

The chain joins TRBV11-2 to TRBJ1-1, with D possibly TRBD1 on 6 matching bases. The CDR3 spans 13 residues. The ends were cut back, 4 bases at V and 1 base at J, with 7 bases in the middle. Germline V gene data show CDR1 as SGHAT and CDR2 as FQNNGV. The CDR3, as DNA: TGTGCCAGCAGCTGGACAGAGAACACTGAAGCTTTCTTT. Its protein is CASSWTENTEAFF.

This clone was seen a few times. This rearrangement joins TRBV6-1 to TRBJ1-1, with D maybe TRBD1 (6 bases). Deletions cut 10 bases from V and 5 bases from J, with 17 bases between. Germline CDR1 MNHNS, CDR2 SASEGT. This CDR3 is 13 amino acids long. CDR3 sequence (DNA): TGTGCCACGATTAGGGACACCGGGACTGAAGCTTTCTTT. Amino acid sequence: CATIRDTGTEAFF.

This clone came up a few times. The V and J genes are TRBV30 and TRBJ1-1; TRBD1 aligns across 7 bases. Germline CDR1 and CDR2: GTSNPN and SVGIG (reference sequence). This CDR3 is built from 12 residues. The junction had 5 bases not matched to a gene; V was cut back by 5 bases and J by 5 bases. CDR3 loop: CAWLYRGTEAFF. Here the CDR3 DNA reads TGTGCCTGGCTCTACAGGGGAACTGAAGCTTTCTTT.

V is TRBV4-1 and J is TRBJ1-4; TRBD1 matches 7 bases. V lost 0 bases to trimming and J lost 0 bases; unmatched junction nucleotides: 1. The CDR3 runs to 16 residues. The V gene's germline CDR1 is MGHRA and CDR2 YSYEKL. The chain's CDR3 is CASSQEGQSTNEKLFF. The CDR3 DNA sequence: TGCGCCAGCAGCCAAGAGGGACAGTCAACTAATGAAAAACTGTTTTTT.

This chain links TRBV4-1 with TRBJ2-5; maybe TRBD2 (7 bases). The germline V gene has CDR1 MGHRA and CDR2 YSYEKL. The length of the CDR3 is 17 residues. The V end was cut by 1 base, the J end by 2 bases, with 17 bases between. CDR3 in DNA: TGCGCCAGCAGCCAAGTACTCGGGGGGCGAATGCAAGAGACCCAGTACTTC. Its protein product is CASSQVLGGRMQETQYF.

This clone came up once. The rearrangement uses TRBV30 and TRBJ1-2, with unresolved D. The germline CDR1 and CDR2 sequences are GTSNPN and SVGIG (reference sequence). Trimming pared 0 bases from V and 4 bases from J, leaving 12 bases between. This CDR3 region has 14 residues. This CDR3 is CAWSVRTVFYGYTF. The CDR3, as DNA: TGTGCCTGGAGTGTACGTACAGTCTTCTATGGCTACACCTTC.

This clone was seen a few times. V gene TRBV15 combines with J gene TRBJ2-7; D might be TRBD1 (5 bases). Per the germline V gene, CDR1 is LNHNV and CDR2 is YYDKDF (reference sequence). This CDR3 comprises 16 residues. Trimming removed 5 bases at V and 1 base at J, with 18 bases between. The CDR3 bases are TGTGCCACCAGCCGGAACTTAGGTGACAGTTCCTACGAGCAGTACTTC. Translated: CATSRNLGDSSYEQYF.

The gene calls are TRBV29-1 and TRBJ2-1; 11 bases align to TRBD2. This CDR3 is built from 15 residues. In germline, CDR1 is SQVTM, CDR2 ANQGSEA. V was clipped by 6 bases and J by 5 bases; unmatched bases: 9. The DNA of the CDR3 is TGCAGCGTCCGCCTACTAGCGGGGGCCGACAATGAGCAGTTCTTC. This codes for CSVRLLAGADNEQFF.

In its sample, this clone was seen a few times. V and J are TRBV9 and TRBJ2-3; possibly TRBD2 for D (5 bases). V lost 7 bases to trimming and J lost 0 bases, with 12 bases between them. Looked up from germline, CDR1 is SGDLS and CDR2 is YYNGEE. The CDR3 has 14 amino acids. This CDR3 reads CASGGARSTDTQYF. CDR3 in DNA: TGTGCCAGCGGAGGCGCCCGGAGCACAGATACGCAGTATTTT.

In DNA, the CDR3 is TGTGCCAGCTCGACTGACAGGGGGGTTCAGCCCCAGCATTTT. As protein: CASSTDRGVQPQHF. This chain uses TRBV18 with TRBJ1-5; 9 nucleotides align to TRBD1. The V segment lost 6 bases and the J segment 6 bases; nucleotides outside the gene matches: 6. In germline, CDR1 is KGHSH, CDR2 LQKENI. This CDR3 comprises 14 residues.

The chain couples TRBV7-2 to TRBJ2-6; D is unclear. V lost 1 base and J lost 2, with 6 bases in between. Germline CDR1 and CDR2: SGHTA and FQGNSA. There are 15 residues in the CDR3. The CDR3 sequence is CASSLVRAGANVLTF. CDR3 nucleotides: TGTGCCAGCAGCTTAGTCCGGGCTGGGGCCAACGTCCTGACTTTC.

The gene calls are TRBV5-5 and TRBJ2-7; maybe TRBD2 (6 bases). V gave up 6 bases and J gave up 6 bases, with 16 bases separating them. The CDR3 runs 13 residues. In germline, CDR1 is SGHKS, CDR2 YYEKEE (reference sequence). In DNA, the CDR3 is TGTGCCAGCATCAAACATTGGAGGGGCGAGCAGTACTTC. Its translation is CASIKHWRGEQYF. Using reference TRBV5-5 and TRBJ2-7 for the parts outside the CDR3, the full variable domain is DAGVTQSPTHLIKTRGQQVTLRCSPISGHKSVSWYQQVLGQGPQFIFQYYEKEERGRGNFPDRFSARQFPNYSSELNVNALLLGDSALYLCASIKHWRGEQYFGPGTRLTVT.

The chain couples TRBV14 to TRBJ1-1, with TRBD1 matching over 7 bases. The CDR3 extends over 15 amino acids. The V segment lost 5 bases and the J segment 3 bases; nucleotides outside the gene matches: 9. Germline V gives CDR1 SGHDN, CDR2 FVKESK. This chain's CDR3 is CASSGRGRGDTEAFF. The CDR3 DNA is TGTGCCAGCAGCGGAAGAGGCAGGGGGGACACTGAAGCTTTCTTT.

This clone was seen a few times. V gene TRBV6-5 combines with J gene TRBJ2-6; D remains ambiguous. This CDR3 comprises 13 residues. The germline CDR1 and CDR2 sequences are MNHEY and SVGAGI. V dropped 4 bases and J dropped 1 base, with 2 bases sitting between them. This CDR3 is CASSLSGANVLTF. The CDR3 DNA follows: TGTGCCAGCAGTTTATCTGGGGCCAACGTCCTGACTTTC.

The gene calls are TRBV5-1 and TRBJ2-5; possibly TRBD1 for D (6 bases). V shed 2 bases and J shed 5 bases, with 13 bases lying between them. Germline V gives CDR1 SGHRS, CDR2 YFSETQ. This CDR3 spans 14 amino acids. The CDR3 region has the DNA TGCGCCAGCAGCTTACAGGCAGGACAGGAGACCCAGTACTTC. Its protein is CASSLQAGQETQYF.

The chain has TRBV2 and TRBJ1-2, with D hard to call. The ends were cut back, 4 bases at V and 6 bases at J, with 12 bases in the middle. CDR1 and CDR2 (germline): SNHLY, FYNNEI. CDR3 length: 13 residues. CDR3 sequence (DNA): TGTGCCAGCAGTGGAGGATTGAGAAATGGCTACACCTTC. This sequence encodes CASSGGLRNGYTF.